A single sample is the source of the 18 T cell receptor beta chains below, sequenced in a study of blood T cell repertoires in COVID-19. The data were produced by immunoSEQ multiplex PCR, yet TCRdb's version contains in-frame clones alone and is incomplete. The sample has some 220,000 clones, about 86% seen once. The source material was PBMCs or T cells enriched from blood (not recorded which). The receptors originated from a woman aged 40 to 50 with acute COVID-19.

CDR3 nucleotides: TGCAGCGTTGACCCCCTCCGGACGGGAGCTAACTATGGCTACACCTTC. Residues: CSVDPLRTGANYGYTF. The rearrangement joins TRBV29-1 to TRBJ1-2; D gene ambiguous. V lost 3 bases to trimming and J lost 0 bases, with 17 bases between them. Germline V gene lookup returns CDR1 SQVTM and CDR2 ANQGSEA. The CDR3 runs 16 residues.

The V gene is TRBV30, the J gene TRBJ1-2; TRBD1 matches at 7 bases. V was pared by 4 bases and J by 4 bases, with 3 bases of the junction left unmatched. This CDR3 region has 12 residues. CDR1 and CDR2 from the germline V gene are GTSNPN and SVGIG (reference sequence). CDR3 DNA sequence: TGTGCCTGGAACCCAGGGGGCTATGGCTACACCTTC. Its translation is CAWNPGGYGYTF.

This chain joins TRBV19 and TRBJ1-2; D is perhaps TRBD1 (6 bases). CDR1 LNHDA and CDR2 SQIVND come from the germline V gene (reference sequence). The V end was cut by 4 bases, the J end by 4 bases, with 16 bases between. The CDR3 has 15 amino acids. CDR3 nucleotides: TGTGCCAGTAGTACCACCTGGGACACCCGCTATGGCTACACCTTC. This encodes CASSTTWDTRYGYTF.

The chain is built from TRBV5-5 and TRBJ1-1; 8 positions agree with TRBD1. This CDR3 comprises 15 residues. V shed 3 bases and J 8 bases; nucleotides not matched to a gene: 12. The V gene's germline CDR1 is SGHKS and CDR2 YYEKEE (reference sequence). The CDR3 DNA reads as TGTGCCAGCAGCTCCCGGGATGGACAGGGAGGAGAAGCTTTCTTT. Amino acid sequence: CASSSRDGQGGEAFF.

The rearrangement uses TRBV7-3 and TRBJ1-2; 12 nucleotides align to TRBD1. Germline CDR1 and CDR2: SGHTA and FQGTGA. The V gene end was trimmed by 5 bases and the J gene end by 2 bases; junction bases not matched to a gene: 9. This CDR3 spans 17 amino acids. The CDR3 loop is CASSPRDRGLTNYGYTF. The CDR3 DNA is TGTGCCAGCAGCCCTCGGGACAGGGGGCTTACGAACTATGGCTACACCTTC.

The CDR3 loop is CASSSSGRYEQYF. Written as DNA, the CDR3 is TGTGCCAGCAGCTCCTCAGGGAGGTACGAGCAGTACTTC. This chain uses TRBV7-2 with TRBJ2-7; D might be TRBD2 (6 bases). The germline V and J ends were trimmed by 4 bases and 4 bases, with 11 bases remaining between them. Germline-derived CDR1 and CDR2 are SGHTA and FQGNSA. The CDR3 has 13 amino acids.

The chain's CDR3 is CASTRPDSPYGYTF. The CDR3 DNA reads TGTGCCAGCACCCGGCCGGACAGCCCCTATGGCTACACCTTC. The chain joins TRBV11-2 to TRBJ1-2; D may be TRBD1 (6 bases). The CDR3 consists of 14 residues. The germline V and J ends were trimmed by 7 bases and 4 bases, with 16 bases remaining between them. From germline, CDR1 is SGHAT and CDR2 FQNNGV.

This clone came up once. This chain links TRBV7-3 with TRBJ2-5; 11 nucleotides line up with TRBD2. The trim removed 1 base at V and 2 bases at J, leaving 3 bases unmatched. CDR1 is SGHTA and CDR2 is FQGTGA in the germline V gene. The CDR3 is 16 residues long. CDR3 sequence (DNA): TGTGCCAGCAGCTTAAGTAGCGGGAGGGGTCAAGAGACCCAGTACTTC. This codes for CASSLSSGRGQETQYF.

This chain joins TRBV18 and TRBJ2-2; 8 bases match TRBD1. The CDR3 is made up of 15 amino acids. Germline-derived CDR1 and CDR2 are KGHSH and LQKENI. V lost 3 bases and J lost 5; bases outside the gene matches: 5. Here the CDR3 DNA reads TGTGCCAGCTCACCGGACAGGGTCTCTACCGGGGAGCTGTTTTTT. Amino acids: CASSPDRVSTGELFF.

The chain combines TRBV24-1 with TRBJ2-3; TRBD1 aligns across 8 bases. Germline CDR1 and CDR2: KGHDR and SFDVKD. This CDR3 has 15 residues. V lost 1 base, J lost 5 bases, and 4 bases stayed unmatched. The CDR3 loop reads CATSDFGQGKDTQYF. The CDR3 region has the DNA TGTGCCACCAGTGATTTTGGACAGGGCAAAGATACGCAGTATTTT.

The table lists this clone with a few counts. V is TRBV11-2 and J is TRBJ1-6; a weak D match, TRBD1 (5 bases). CDR1 SGHAT and CDR2 FQNNGV come from the germline V gene. The CDR3 runs to 17 residues. V was shortened by 3 bases and J by 7 bases, with 19 bases between the two germline ends. The CDR3 region is CASSFVGGSVVNSPLHF. The CDR3 DNA reads as TGTGCCAGCAGCTTCGTGGGGGGGAGTGTTGTGAATTCACCCCTCCACTTT.

The rearrangement uses TRBV28 and TRBJ2-7; TRBD2 matches at 16 bases. V was pared by 4 bases and J by 9 bases, with 3 bases of the junction left unmatched. CDR3 length: 14 amino acids. Germline CDR1 is MDHEN and CDR2 is SYDVKM. CDR3 in DNA: TGTGCCAGCAGTTCCGGGACTAGCGGGAGGGGGCAGTACTTC. Protein sequence: CASSSGTSGRGQYF.

This clone was seen at least ten times. The rearrangement links TRBV4-2 to TRBJ1-1, with D perhaps matching TRBD1 (6 bases). There are 13 residues in the CDR3. V was trimmed by 0 bases and J by 11 bases, leaving 13 bases between them. Germline V gene sequence: CDR1 LGHNA, CDR2 YNFKEQ. The CDR3 nucleotides read TGTGCCAGCAGCCAAGATCAGGGGACGAAGGCTTTCTTT. Amino acid sequence: CASSQDQGTKAFF.

This rearrangement joins TRBV6-1 to TRBJ2-1; TRBD2 matches 12 bases. This CDR3 is 17 amino acids long. J was trimmed by 9 bases and V by 3 bases; bases with no gene match: 12. Germline V gene lookup returns CDR1 MNHNS and CDR2 SASEGT. This CDR3 is CASSEGLAGGPRGEQFF. As DNA, the CDR3 is TGTGCCAGCAGTGAGGGGCTAGCGGGAGGGCCCCGAGGTGAGCAGTTCTTC.

The CDR3 DNA sequence: TGTGCCAGCAGCTTAGCGACGACAGACCCTAGCAATCAGCCCCAGCATTTT. This gives the protein CASSLATTDPSNQPQHF. The chain is built from TRBV7-9 and TRBJ1-5; possibly TRBD1 for D (5 bases). V lost 0 bases, J lost 0 bases, and 12 bases lay in between. The CDR3 covers 17 residues. The germline V gene encodes CDR1 SEHNR and CDR2 FQNEAQ (reference sequence).

The chain joins TRBV5-1 to TRBJ2-7; the D gene is possibly TRBD2 (6 bases). Germline CDR1 and CDR2: SGHRS and YFSETQ. CDR3 length: 17 residues. The V and J ends lost 4 bases and 5 bases respectively, with 25 bases between them. The CDR3 spells CASSPGLFAGRNDEQYF. The CDR3, as DNA: TGCGCCAGCAGCCCCGGCCTTTTTGCCGGGAGAAACGACGAGCAGTACTTC.

This rearrangement joins TRBV11-1 to TRBJ2-3, with 10 bases aligning to TRBD2. V lost 2 bases to trimming and J lost 4 bases; unmatched junction nucleotides: 3. The CDR3 is 15 residues long. Per germline, CDR1 SGHAT and CDR2 FQDESV (reference sequence). This CDR3 is CASSLILAGADTQYF. The CDR3 nucleotides are TGTGCCAGCAGCTTAATTCTAGCGGGGGCAGATACGCAGTATTTT.

The chain carries TRBV4-1 and TRBJ1-3, with D possibly being TRBD1 (6 bases). In germline, CDR1 is MGHRA, CDR2 YSYEKL. CDR3 length: 16 amino acids. The V gene lost 0 bases and the J gene lost 2 bases, with 11 bases spanning the gap. The CDR3 spells CASSQDARGPGNTIYF. The CDR3 DNA sequence: TGCGCCAGCAGCCAAGACGCCAGGGGACCTGGAAACACCATATATTTT.